This T cell receptor (beta chain) was captured in a study of T cell responses to AZD1222 COVID-19 vaccine. Study outcomes and limitations: In the spike-specific TCR repertoire, nearly half reportedly target unmutated variant regions. Scientists sampled the repertoires only once the peak T cell response had passed. Baseline seropositives among AZD1222 recipients totaled only 6 or 7.

This clone has only one observation. Its antigen is not known. The V gene end was trimmed by 5 bases and the J gene end by 5 bases; junction bases not matched to a gene: 2. The germline V gene encodes CDR1 MNHEY and CDR2 SVGAGI. The CDR3 totals 14 residues. The method was immunoSEQ multiplex PCR; TCRdb's version includes in-frame clones alone and lacks a portion of them. The table has 130,000 to 150,000 clones, roughly four fifths seen once. The clonotype comes from an adult in good health. The rearrangement uses TRBV6-5 and TRBJ1-4; TRBD1 matches at 10 bases. The source material was peripheral blood, sampled on day 0 of MenACWY control vaccination. CDR3 sequence: CASSQTGGNEKLFF. The CDR3 DNA sequence: TGTGCCAGCAGTCAGACAGGGGGCAATGAAAAACTGTTTTTT.